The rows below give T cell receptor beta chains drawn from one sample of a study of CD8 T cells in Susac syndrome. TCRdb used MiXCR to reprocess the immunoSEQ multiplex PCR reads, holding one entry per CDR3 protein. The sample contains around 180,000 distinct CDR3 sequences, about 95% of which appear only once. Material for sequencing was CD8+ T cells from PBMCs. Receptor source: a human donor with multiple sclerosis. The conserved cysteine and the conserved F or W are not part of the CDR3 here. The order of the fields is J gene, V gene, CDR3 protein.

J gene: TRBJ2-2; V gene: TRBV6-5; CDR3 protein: ASMTGTSRGELF
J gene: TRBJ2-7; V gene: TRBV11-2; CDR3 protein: ASSLASTYEQY
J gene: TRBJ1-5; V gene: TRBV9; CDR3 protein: ASSVGNGPNQPQH
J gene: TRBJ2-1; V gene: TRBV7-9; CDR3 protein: ASSLGTSGWLDEQF
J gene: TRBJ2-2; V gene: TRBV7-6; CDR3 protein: ASSLSAGPTGELF
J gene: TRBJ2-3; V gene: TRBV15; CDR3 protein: ATSSRFSTDTQY
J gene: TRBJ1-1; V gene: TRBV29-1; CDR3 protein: SGTGDFMNTEAF
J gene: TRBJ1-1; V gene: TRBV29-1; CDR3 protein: SVWGRSTEAF
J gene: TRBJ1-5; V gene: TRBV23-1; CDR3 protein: ASSQTGGQGQPQH
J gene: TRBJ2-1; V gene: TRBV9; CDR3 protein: ASTLGESYNEQF
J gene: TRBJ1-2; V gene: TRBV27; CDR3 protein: ASRVGNGYGYT
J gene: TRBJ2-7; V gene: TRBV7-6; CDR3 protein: ASSSGLAGDEQY
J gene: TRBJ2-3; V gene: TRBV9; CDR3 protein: ASSVGASPDTQY
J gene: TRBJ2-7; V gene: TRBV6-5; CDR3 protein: ASMDGPHSEQY
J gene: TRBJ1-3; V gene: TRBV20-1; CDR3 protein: SAGGGNTIY
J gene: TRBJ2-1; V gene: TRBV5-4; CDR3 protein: ASSWDRDYNEQF
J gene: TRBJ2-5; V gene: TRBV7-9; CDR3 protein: ASSLFDSQETQY
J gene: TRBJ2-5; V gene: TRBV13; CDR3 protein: ASSEGSRETQY
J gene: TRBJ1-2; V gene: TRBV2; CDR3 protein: ASSEGRQGRNYGYT
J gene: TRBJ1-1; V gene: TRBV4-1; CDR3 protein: ASSQAVGAVNTEAF
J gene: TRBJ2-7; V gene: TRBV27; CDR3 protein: ASSTRTSGSFSEQY
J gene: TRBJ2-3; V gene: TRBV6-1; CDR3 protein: ASSPTPDQSVSTDTQY
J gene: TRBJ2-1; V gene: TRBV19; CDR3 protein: ASSIGTRFNEQF
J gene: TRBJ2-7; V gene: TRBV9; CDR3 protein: ASSHSGSTHEQY
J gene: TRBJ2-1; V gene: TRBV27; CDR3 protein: ASSLPGNEQF
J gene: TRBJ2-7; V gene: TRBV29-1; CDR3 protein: SVEGYSYEQY
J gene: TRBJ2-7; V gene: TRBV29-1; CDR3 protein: SADSTGEQY
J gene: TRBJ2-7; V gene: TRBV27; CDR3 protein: ASSSGTRDEQY
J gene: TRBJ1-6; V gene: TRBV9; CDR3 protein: ASSVSGSPLH
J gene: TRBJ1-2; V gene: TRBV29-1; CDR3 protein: SVEVETGGYT
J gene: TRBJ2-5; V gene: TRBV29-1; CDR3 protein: SVDDRGQETQY
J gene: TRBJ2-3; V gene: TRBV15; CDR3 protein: ATSRPGQGTDTQY
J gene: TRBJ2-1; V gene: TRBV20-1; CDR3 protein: SARTLGTYNEQF
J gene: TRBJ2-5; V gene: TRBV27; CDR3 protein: ASSSTSGGQETQY
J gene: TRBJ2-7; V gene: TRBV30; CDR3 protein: AWSTGLEDEQY
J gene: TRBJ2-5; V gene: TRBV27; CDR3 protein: ASSPRGGKETQY
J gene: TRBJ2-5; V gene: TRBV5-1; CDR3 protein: ASSLRLGSGQETQY
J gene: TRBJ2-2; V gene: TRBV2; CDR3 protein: ASISQFTGELF
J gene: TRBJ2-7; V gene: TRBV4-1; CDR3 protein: ASRPTGTGVYEQY
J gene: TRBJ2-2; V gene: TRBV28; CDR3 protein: ASSLTGTNTGELF
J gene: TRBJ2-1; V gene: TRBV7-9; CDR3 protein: ASNLRGEFGFPPYNEQF
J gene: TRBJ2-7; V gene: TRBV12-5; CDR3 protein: ASGLGTPGDYWGEQY
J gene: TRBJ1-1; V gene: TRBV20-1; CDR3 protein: SAKETGRNTEAF
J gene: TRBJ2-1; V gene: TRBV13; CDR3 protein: ASSWERGSYNEQF
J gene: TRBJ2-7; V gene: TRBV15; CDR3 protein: ATSREAGVDAYEQY
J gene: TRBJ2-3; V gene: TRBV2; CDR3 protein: ASSEGPGADTQY
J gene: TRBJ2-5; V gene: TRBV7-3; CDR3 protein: ASSLGGTGETQY
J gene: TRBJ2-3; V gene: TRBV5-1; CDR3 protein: ASSLVTGLAGVDTQY
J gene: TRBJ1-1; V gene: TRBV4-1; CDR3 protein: ASSQVFWGSKNMNTEAF
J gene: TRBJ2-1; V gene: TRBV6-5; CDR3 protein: ASSYSAQYNEQF
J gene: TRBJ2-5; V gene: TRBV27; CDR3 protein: ASSLATQETQY
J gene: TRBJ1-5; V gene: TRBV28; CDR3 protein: ASSLLGGSDQPQH
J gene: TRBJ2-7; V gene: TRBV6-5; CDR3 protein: ASSYLDSPYEQY